Listed here are 17 T cell receptor beta chains from one sample, sequenced in a study of metastatic and nonmetastatic thyroid tumors. Among the patients, none had received any treatment before thyroid surgery. From the PCR reads, TCRdb re-called clones with MiXCR. Of 15,000 or so clones in the sample, roughly 13% are singletons; the top ten hold about 28%. Sequencing was performed on blood. The origin of the receptors is a female donor with papillary thyroid cancer or a benign thyroid nodule (not recorded which). Some clones in this sample may be carry-over from other donors' samples.

This clone is labeled as medium-sized. J is TRBJ1-2 and V is TRBV6-1, with a possible D match to TRBD1 (6 bases). Germline V CDR1 and CDR2: MNHNS, SASEGT. The CDR3 length is 15 residues. Trimming left V 6 bases short and J 4 bases short, with 18 bases between. The DNA for the CDR3 is TGTGCCAGCAGGATGCTAGGACAGTGGATCTATGGCTACACCTTC. Translation gives CASRMLGQWIYGYTF.

This clone is a singleton in its sample. The chain recombines TRBV2 with TRBJ2-3; D may be TRBD2 (7 bases). The ends were cut back, 7 bases at V and 2 bases at J, with 22 bases in the middle. The CDR3 totals 17 residues. CDR1 SNHLY and CDR2 FYNNEI come from the germline V gene. In DNA form, the CDR3 reads TGTGCCAGCATTGAGGCGTACCGGGGGGCGATCACAGATACGCAGTATTTT. Encoded protein: CASIEAYRGAITDTQYF.

V gene TRBV28 combines with J gene TRBJ1-5, with D possibly matching TRBD1 (5 bases). The V end was cut by 8 bases, the J end by 6 bases, with 29 bases between. The CDR3 is 18 residues long. Germline CDR1 MDHEN, CDR2 SYDVKM. CDR3 residues: CASGPETGGILGSQPQHF. CDR3 nucleotides: TGTGCCAGCGGACCCGAGACTGGGGGTATTTTAGGTAGTCAGCCCCAGCATTTT.

By sample share, this clone is medium-sized. The rearrangement links TRBV28 to TRBJ1-6; the match to TRBD1 covers 7 bases. Germline CDR1 is MDHEN and CDR2 is SYDVKM. This CDR3 has 12 amino acids. V was clipped by 4 bases and J by 11 bases; unmatched bases: 2. CDR3 loop: CASSSTGPPLHF. CDR3 coding DNA: TGTGCCAGCAGTTCGACAGGGCCACCCCTCCACTTT. Combining the CDR3 with reference TRBV28 and TRBJ1-6 gives the whole variable domain DVKVTQSSRYLVKRTGEKVFLECVQDMDHENMFWYRQDPGLGLRLIYFSYDVKMKEKGDIPEGYSVSREKKERFSLILESASTNQTSMYLCASSSTGPPLHFGNGTRLTVT.

This clone showed up many times. An end of the junction differs from the germline gene, which may be a read error. Other DNA sequences in this specimen translate into the identical CDR3. The V call is TRBV6-5, the J call TRBJ2-7; tentatively, D is TRBD1 (5 bases). The CDR3 is made up of 16 amino acids. Germline-derived CDR1 and CDR2 are MNHEY and SVGAGI. The DNA for the CDR3 is TGTGCTAGCAGTTACTCAAGCAGGGCTCTCTCCTACGAGCAGTACTTC. Translating gives CASSYSSRALSYEQYF.

This clone was picked up many times. V is TRBV3-1 and J is TRBJ2-3; TRBD1 is a possible D gene (6 bases). With 5 bases removed from V and 4 bases from J, the gap between germline ends came to 19 bases. Germline V gives CDR1 LGHDT, CDR2 YNNKEL (reference sequence). The CDR3 length is 16 residues. CDR3 bases: TGTGCCAGCAGCGACGTCGGAGACAGGACCCCAGATACGCAGTATTTT. Protein sequence: CASSDVGDRTPDTQYF.

This clone is classed as medium-sized. V usage is TRBV30 and J usage is TRBJ1-2; D remains unclear. The CDR3 spans 12 residues. Germline values: CDR1 GTSNPN, CDR2 SVGIG (reference sequence). V was shortened by 2 bases and J by 1 base, with 5 bases between the two germline ends. The CDR3 DNA reads as TGTGCCTGGAGTCAGGTTAACTATGGCTACACCTTC. Its protein is CAWSQVNYGYTF.

Ten or more counts support this clone. V gene TRBV19 combines with J gene TRBJ2-5, with D perhaps matching TRBD1 or TRBD2 (5 bases each). Germline V gives CDR1 LNHDA, CDR2 SQIVND (reference sequence). The germline V and J ends were trimmed by 4 bases and 6 bases, with 15 bases remaining between them. The CDR3 is 14 amino acids. CDR3 bases: TGTGCCAGTAGTAAGGGGACGACTGATCAGACCCAGTACTTC. Translated: CASSKGTTDQTQYF.

This clone has a count of ten or more. This specimen includes other DNA sequences encoding the same CDR3. The V call is TRBV4-2, the J call TRBJ1-5, with no clear D. Germline-derived CDR1 and CDR2 are LGHNA and YNFKEQ. This CDR3 spans 13 amino acids. V lost 0 bases to trimming and J lost 4 bases, with 4 bases between them. DNA of the CDR3: TGTGCCAGCAGCCAAGATGTGAATCAGCCCCAGCATTTT. Its translation is CASSQDVNQPQHF.

In this sample, this clone is medium-sized (0.01 to 0.1%). The chain employs TRBV6-1 and TRBJ1-1; D is unresolved. Germline V lookup: CDR1 MNHNS, CDR2 SASEGT. The CDR3 has 13 amino acids. Trimming took 6 bases from V and 4 from J, leaving 12 bases between them. CDR3 bases: TGTGCCAGCAGCGGATCAAGGAGCACTGAAGCTTTCTTT. Amino acid sequence: CASSGSRSTEAFF.

The sample holds many counts of this clone. At one boundary the junction diverges from the germline segment, which might be a read error. The chain uses TRBV11-1 and TRBJ2-3; the D gene is possibly TRBD2 (6 bases). Per germline, CDR1 SGHAT and CDR2 FQDESV (reference sequence). This CDR3 spans 16 amino acids. The DNA of the CDR3 is TGTGCCAGCAGCTCCAGGACTATTGCGATTATGGATACGCGGTATTTT. This codes for CASSSRTIAIMDTRYF.

This clone was detected many times. J is TRBJ2-1 and V is TRBV5-5, with D hard to call. V was shortened by 4 bases and J by 6 bases, with 14 bases between the two germline ends. CDR3 length: 14 residues. CDR1 SGHKS and CDR2 YYEKEE come from the germline V gene (reference sequence). The CDR3 reads CASSPFGSPNEQFF. The CDR3 coding sequence is TGTGCCAGCAGCCCTTTCGGTAGCCCCAATGAGCAGTTCTTC. Together with reference TRBV5-5 and TRBJ2-1, the CDR3 gives the full variable domain: DAGVTQSPTHLIKTRGQQVTLRCSPISGHKSVSWYQQVLGQGPQFIFQYYEKEERGRGNFPDRFSARQFPNYSSELNVNALLLGDSALYLCASSPFGSPNEQFFGPGTRLTVL.

In its sample, this clone was seen many times. The chain combines TRBV5-1 with TRBJ1-6; tentatively, D is TRBD1 (5 bases). Germline lookup yields CDR1 SGHRS and CDR2 YFSETQ. V was cut by 6 bases and J by 10 bases, with 14 bases left in between. The CDR3 runs to 13 residues. The CDR3 loop is CASNGGMGSPLHF. The CDR3 DNA reads as TGCGCCAGCAATGGGGGAATGGGATCACCCCTCCACTTT.

In its sample, this clone was seen many times. The chain recombines TRBV19 with TRBJ2-1; D is undetermined. The CDR3 is 15 amino acids. Germline V gives CDR1 LNHDA, CDR2 SQIVND (reference sequence). V lost 0 bases and J 3 bases, leaving 9 bases between the germline ends. Written as DNA, the CDR3 is TGTGCCAGTAGTATAGACAGAATCCTCTACAATGAGCAGTTCTTC. It specifies CASSIDRILYNEQFF.

This clone was counted many times. V usage is TRBV28 and J usage is TRBJ1-5; no definite D call. The CDR3 consists of 18 residues. Germline CDR1 is MDHEN and CDR2 is SYDVKM. The V gene lost 6 bases and the J gene lost 2 bases, with 23 bases spanning the gap. CDR3: CASSLLVRGRRGNQPQHF. CDR3 sequence (DNA): TGTGCCAGCAGCCTCCTGGTACGGGGTCGGCGCGGCAATCAGCCCCAGCATTTT. The full variable domain, rest sourced from reference TRBV28 and TRBJ1-5, is DVKVTQSSRYLVKRTGEKVFLECVQDMDHENMFWYRQDPGLGLRLIYFSYDVKMKEKGDIPEGYSVSREKKERFSLILESASTNQTSMYLCASSLLVRGRRGNQPQHFGDGTRLSIL.

This clone was found a few times. A much larger clonotype is one base distant, so this may be a read error. Within the sample, other DNA sequences also encode this same CDR3. The V gene is TRBV10-3, the J gene TRBJ2-2, with a weak D call TRBD2 (5 bases). Germline CDR1 reads ENHRY; CDR2 reads SYGVKD. The CDR3 contains 15 residues. In DNA, the CDR3 is TGTGCCATCAGTGTGAAGGACCTGAACACCGGGGAGTTGTTTTTT. Its translation: CAISVKDLNTGELFF.

This clone was counted ten times or more. This CDR3 is also generated by other DNA sequences in the sample. The chain has TRBV20-1 and TRBJ1-2; unclear D gene. The CDR3 sequence is 14 residues long. Germline assignment: CDR1 DFQATT and CDR2 SNEGSKA (reference sequence). This chain's CDR3 is CSAPSRAWDYGYTF. Here the CDR3 DNA reads TGCAGCGCTCCCTCTCGGGCGTGGGACTATGGCTACACCTTC.